The T cell receptor (beta chain) described here comes from a study of blood T cell repertoires in COVID-19. Study at large: The United States, Italy and Spain supplied acute and convalescent COVID-19 samples. PBMCs, B-cell-depleted T cells, or T cells were the source of the cDNA or gDNA that made up the material.

Clones were sequenced by immunoSEQ multiplex PCR, and TCRdb holds only the in-frame ones, with some missing. The sample has more than 65,000 clones, over 65% seen once. J was trimmed by 6 bases and V by 4 bases; bases with no gene match: 14. The germline V gene encodes CDR1 LNHDA and CDR2 SQIVND (reference sequence). This CDR3 spans 17 amino acids. V gene TRBV19 combines with J gene TRBJ2-2, with 7 nucleotides matching TRBD2. This sequence originates from a woman in her sixties or seventies with acute or convalescent COVID-19. Sample: peripheral blood. The CDR3 region has the DNA TGTGCCAGTAGTAAGGGTCTTCTCGGACTAGGGGCCGGGGAGCTGTTTTTT. Its protein is CASSKGLLGLGAGELFF.